A selection of T cell receptor beta chains follows, all from one sample in a study of blood T cell repertoires in COVID-19. Generated by immunoSEQ multiplex PCR, the TCRdb table keeps only in-frame clones and is missing some. The sample holds some 300,000 clones, about 89% seen once. The specimen was PBMCs or T cells enriched from blood (not recorded which). The source of these receptors is a woman in her thirties or forties who had recovered from COVID-19. Both conserved end residues are part of each CDR3.

V gene,CDR3 protein
TRBV4-3,CASSQDPGTGVGYTF
TRBV7-2,CASRLSGGAGYEQYF
TRBV19,CASSMGTSGYNEQFF
TRBV7-9,CASTLGGGGDYNEQFF
TRBV7-9,CASSPTLGAGNTIYF
TRBV20-1,CSALNHIQYF
TRBV28,CASMSGGSYEQYF
TRBV7-2,CASSLAQGAGYNEQFF
TRBV5-1,CASSWAAGRDYEQFF
TRBV11-2,CASSSGQRNTEAFF
TRBV9,CASSTWTSAETQYF
TRBV11-2,CASSWGGQGAPGNTIYF
TRBV12-5,CASGLLLTGGRSYNEQFF
TRBV19,CASSILATGTYGYTF
TRBV6-4,CASSLDSTDTQYF
TRBV28,CASRGDYHYEQYF
TRBV10-2,CASSRTGDSNQPQHF
TRBV12-3/TRBV12-4,CASRVGNQPQHF
TRBV5-6,CASSSGQGDSPLHF
TRBV7-9,CASSLEWDSSSEQYF
TRBV13,CASSLKLVPYEQYF
TRBV7-2,CASSFSQGGTEAFF
TRBV21-1,CASSTPGQGREQYF
TRBV30,CAWSVGGISSGNTIYF
TRBV13,CASSFTSGRENEQFF
TRBV28,CASSSGLAGGGSTASTGANVLTF
TRBV6-2/TRBV6-3,CASSYSGYGYTF
TRBV29-1,CSAPVASGLTDTQYF
TRBV15,CATSREVAGGVEDTQYF
TRBV5-5,CASSWRDSNTGELFF
TRBV28,CASSLYISGNTIYF
TRBV27,CASSFLGARQETQYF
TRBV7-2,CASSLASGGRAKNIQYF
TRBV2,CASSSRQMNTGELFF
TRBV2,CASNPVLSNQPQHF
TRBV29-1,CSAWGGRTYEQYF
TRBV3-1/TRBV3-2,CASSQTSHTGELFF
TRBV19,CASSAAPGQVYEQYF
TRBV30,CAWSRETARPQHF
TRBV29-1,CSARQASSGYNEQFF
TRBV27,CASKGLAGGTNSGELFF
TRBV6-4,CASSESVTGELFF
TRBV10-1,CASSEPGTGGTDTQYF
TRBV3-1/TRBV3-2,CASSPRQDTEAFF